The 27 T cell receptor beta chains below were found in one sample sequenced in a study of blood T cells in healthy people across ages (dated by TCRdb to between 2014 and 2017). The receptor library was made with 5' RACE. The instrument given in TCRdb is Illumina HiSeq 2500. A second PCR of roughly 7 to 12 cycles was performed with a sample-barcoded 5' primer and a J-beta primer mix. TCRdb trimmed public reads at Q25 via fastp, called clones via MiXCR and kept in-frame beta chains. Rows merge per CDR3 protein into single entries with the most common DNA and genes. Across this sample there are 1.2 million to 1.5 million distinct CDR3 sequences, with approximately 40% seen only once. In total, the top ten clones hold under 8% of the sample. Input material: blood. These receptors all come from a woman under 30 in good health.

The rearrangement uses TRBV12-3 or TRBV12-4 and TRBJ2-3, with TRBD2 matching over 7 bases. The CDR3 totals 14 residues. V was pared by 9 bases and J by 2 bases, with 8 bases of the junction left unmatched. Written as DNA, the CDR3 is TGTGCCAGTAGGTGGGGGGGATCCACAGATACGCAGTATTTT. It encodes CASRWGGSTDTQYF.

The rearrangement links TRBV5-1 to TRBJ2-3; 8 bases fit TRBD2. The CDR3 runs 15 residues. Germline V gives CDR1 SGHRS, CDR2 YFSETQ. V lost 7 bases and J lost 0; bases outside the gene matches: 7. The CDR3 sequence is CASRGGAGSTDTQYF. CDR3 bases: TGCGCCAGCCGGGGGGGGGCCGGAAGCACAGATACGCAGTATTTT.

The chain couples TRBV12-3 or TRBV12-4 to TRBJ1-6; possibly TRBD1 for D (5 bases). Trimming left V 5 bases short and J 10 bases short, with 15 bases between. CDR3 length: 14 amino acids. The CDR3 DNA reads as TGTGCCAGCAGTCTCACAGGACGCCGATCACCCCTCCACTTT. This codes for CASSLTGRRSPLHF.

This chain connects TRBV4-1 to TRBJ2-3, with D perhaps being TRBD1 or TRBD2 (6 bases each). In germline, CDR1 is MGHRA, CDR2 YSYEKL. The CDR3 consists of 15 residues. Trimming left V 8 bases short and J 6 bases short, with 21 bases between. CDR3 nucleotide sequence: TGCGCCAGCCGGGGGCTAGCCGTGACACTGGATACGCAGTATTTT. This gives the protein CASRGLAVTLDTQYF.

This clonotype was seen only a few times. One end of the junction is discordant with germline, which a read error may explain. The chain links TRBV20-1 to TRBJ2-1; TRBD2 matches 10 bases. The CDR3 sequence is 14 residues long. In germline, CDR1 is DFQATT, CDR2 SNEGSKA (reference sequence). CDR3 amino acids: CSATGTSDHNERFF. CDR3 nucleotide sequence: TGCAGTGCTACCGGGACTAGCGACCACAATGAGCGGTTCTTC.

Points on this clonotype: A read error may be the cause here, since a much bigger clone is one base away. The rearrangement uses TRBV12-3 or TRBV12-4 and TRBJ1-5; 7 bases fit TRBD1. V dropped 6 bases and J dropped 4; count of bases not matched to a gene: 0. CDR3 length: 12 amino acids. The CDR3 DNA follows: TGTGCCAGCAGGGACAGGAATCAGCCCCAGCATTTT. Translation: CASRDRNQPQHF.

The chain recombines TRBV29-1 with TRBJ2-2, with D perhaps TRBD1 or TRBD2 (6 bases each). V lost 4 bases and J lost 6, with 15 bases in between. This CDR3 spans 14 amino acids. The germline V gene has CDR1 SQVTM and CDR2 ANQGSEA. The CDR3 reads CSVVRGLSPGELFF. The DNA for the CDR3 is TGCAGCGTTGTACGGGGGCTTAGCCCCGGGGAGCTGTTTTTT.

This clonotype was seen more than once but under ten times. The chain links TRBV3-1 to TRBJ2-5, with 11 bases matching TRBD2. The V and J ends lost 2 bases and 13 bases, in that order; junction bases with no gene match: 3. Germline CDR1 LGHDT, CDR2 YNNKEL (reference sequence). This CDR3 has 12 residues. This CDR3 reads CASSQTSGRWYF. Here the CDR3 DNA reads TGTGCCAGCAGCCAAACTAGCGGGAGATGGTACTTC.

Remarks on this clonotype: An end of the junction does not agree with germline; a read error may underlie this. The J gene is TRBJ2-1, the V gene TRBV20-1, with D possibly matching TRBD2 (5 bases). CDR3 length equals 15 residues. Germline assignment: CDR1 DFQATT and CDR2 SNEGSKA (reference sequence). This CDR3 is CSARPQRTSYNGQFF. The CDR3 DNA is TGCAGTGCTAGGCCTCAGCGGACCTCCTACAATGGGCAGTTCTTC.

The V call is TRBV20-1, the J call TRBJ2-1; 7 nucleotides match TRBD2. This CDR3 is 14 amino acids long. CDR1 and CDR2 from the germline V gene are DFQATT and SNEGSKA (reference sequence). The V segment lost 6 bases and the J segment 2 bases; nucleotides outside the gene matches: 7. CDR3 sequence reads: CSALPSGTYNEQFF. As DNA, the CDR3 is TGCAGTGCGCTCCCTAGCGGAACCTACAATGAGCAGTTCTTC.

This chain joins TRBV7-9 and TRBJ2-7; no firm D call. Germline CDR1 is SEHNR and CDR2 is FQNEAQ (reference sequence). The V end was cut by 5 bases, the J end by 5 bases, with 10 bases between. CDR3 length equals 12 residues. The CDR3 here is CASSPSPNEQYF. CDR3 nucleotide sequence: TGTGCCAGCAGCCCAAGCCCAAACGAGCAGTACTTC.

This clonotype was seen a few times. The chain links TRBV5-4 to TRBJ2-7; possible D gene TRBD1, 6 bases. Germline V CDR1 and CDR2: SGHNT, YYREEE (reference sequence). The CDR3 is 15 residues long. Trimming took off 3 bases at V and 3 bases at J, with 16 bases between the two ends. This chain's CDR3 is CASSSRPGEGYEQYF. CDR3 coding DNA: TGTGCCAGCAGCTCTAGACCAGGGGAAGGCTACGAGCAGTACTTC.

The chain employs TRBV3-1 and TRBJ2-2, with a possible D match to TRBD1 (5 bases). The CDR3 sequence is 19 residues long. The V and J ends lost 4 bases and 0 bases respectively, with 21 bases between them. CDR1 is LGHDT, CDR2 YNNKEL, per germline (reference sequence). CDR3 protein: CASSPNVQVIDANTGELFF. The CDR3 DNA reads TGTGCCAGCAGCCCTAACGTACAGGTGATAGACGCGAACACCGGGGAGCTGTTTTTT.

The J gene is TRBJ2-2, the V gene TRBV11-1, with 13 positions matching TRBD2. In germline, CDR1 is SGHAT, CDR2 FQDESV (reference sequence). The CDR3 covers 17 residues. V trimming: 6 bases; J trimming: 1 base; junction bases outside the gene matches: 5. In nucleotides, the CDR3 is TGTGCCAGCAGACTAGCGGGGGGGTTTTTGAACACCGGGGAGCTGTTTTTT. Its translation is CASRLAGGFLNTGELFF.

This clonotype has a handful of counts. The CDR3 nucleotides read TGCGCCAGCAAAATAGCAGGGGCGAACACTGAAGCTTTCTTT. Translating it yields CASKIAGANTEAFF. The chain uses TRBV5-1 and TRBJ1-1; a weak D match, TRBD1 (6 bases). Trimming pared 6 bases from V and 1 base from J, leaving 13 bases between. This CDR3 is 14 amino acids long. Germline V gives CDR1 SGHRS, CDR2 YFSETQ.

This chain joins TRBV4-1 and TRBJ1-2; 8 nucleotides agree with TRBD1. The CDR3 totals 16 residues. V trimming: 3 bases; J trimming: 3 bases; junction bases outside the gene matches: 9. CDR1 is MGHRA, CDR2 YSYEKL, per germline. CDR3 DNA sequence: TGCGCCAGCAGCCAGCGGACAGGGCAGGGGGACTATGGCTACACCTTC. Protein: CASSQRTGQGDYGYTF.

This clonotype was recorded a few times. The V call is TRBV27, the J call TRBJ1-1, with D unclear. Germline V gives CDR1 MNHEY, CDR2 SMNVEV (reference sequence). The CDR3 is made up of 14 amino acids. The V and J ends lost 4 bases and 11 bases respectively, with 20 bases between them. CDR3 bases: TGTGCCAGCAGTTCCCCCGGTAGGCCGGGAGACGCTTTCTTT. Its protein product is CASSSPGRPGDAFF.

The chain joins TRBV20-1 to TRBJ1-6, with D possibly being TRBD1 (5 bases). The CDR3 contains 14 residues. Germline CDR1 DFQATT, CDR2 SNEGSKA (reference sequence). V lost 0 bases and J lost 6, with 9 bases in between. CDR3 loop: CSARDGTSNSPLHF. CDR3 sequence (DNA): TGCAGTGCTAGAGATGGGACCAGTAATTCACCCCTCCACTTT.

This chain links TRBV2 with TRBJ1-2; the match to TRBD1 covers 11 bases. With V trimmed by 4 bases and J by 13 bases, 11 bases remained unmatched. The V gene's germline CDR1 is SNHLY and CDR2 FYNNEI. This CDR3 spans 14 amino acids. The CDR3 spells CASSAQGQGVVGTF. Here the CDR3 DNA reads TGTGCCAGCAGTGCCCAGGGACAGGGGGTCGTGGGCACCTTC.

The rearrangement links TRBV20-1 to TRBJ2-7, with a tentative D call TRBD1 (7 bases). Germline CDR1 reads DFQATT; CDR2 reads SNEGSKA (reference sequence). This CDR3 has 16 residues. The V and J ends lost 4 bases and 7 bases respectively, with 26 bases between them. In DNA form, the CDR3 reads TGCAGTGCTATAAGCCCCAGGGGGGCGACCTACAATGAGCAGTACTTC. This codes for CSAISPRGATYNEQYF.

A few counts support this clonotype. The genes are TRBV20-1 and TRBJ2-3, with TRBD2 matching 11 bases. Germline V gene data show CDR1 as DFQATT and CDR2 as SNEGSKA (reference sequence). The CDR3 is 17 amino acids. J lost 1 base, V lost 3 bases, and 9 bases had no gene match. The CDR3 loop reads CSASLLQGLAGTDTQYF. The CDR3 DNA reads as TGCAGTGCTAGTCTCCTCCAGGGACTAGCGGGCACAGATACGCAGTATTTT.

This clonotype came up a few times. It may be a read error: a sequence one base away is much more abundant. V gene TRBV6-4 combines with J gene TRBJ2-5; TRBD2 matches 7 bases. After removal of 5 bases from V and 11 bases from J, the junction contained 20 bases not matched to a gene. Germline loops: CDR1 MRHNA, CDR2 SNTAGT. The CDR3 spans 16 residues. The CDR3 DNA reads TGTGCCAGCAGTCCCCTGGGGCGGGGGATAGGCAATGAGCAGTACTTC. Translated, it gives CASSPLGRGIGNEQYF.

This CDR3 reads CASSTGTGGEETQYF. In DNA form, the CDR3 reads TGCGCCAGCAGCACTGGGACAGGGGGCGAAGAGACCCAGTACTTC. V and J are TRBV5-1 and TRBJ2-5; 12 positions agree with TRBD1. The CDR3 runs to 15 residues. Germline values: CDR1 SGHRS, CDR2 YFSETQ. With V trimmed by 4 bases and J by 3 bases, 4 bases remained unmatched.

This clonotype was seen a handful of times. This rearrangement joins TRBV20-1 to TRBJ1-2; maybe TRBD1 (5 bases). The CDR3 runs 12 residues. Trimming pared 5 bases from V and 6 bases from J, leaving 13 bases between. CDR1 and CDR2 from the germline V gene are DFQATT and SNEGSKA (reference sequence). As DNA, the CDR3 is TGCAGTGCTCCCGACAGCCGCCATGGCTACACCTTC. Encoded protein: CSAPDSRHGYTF.

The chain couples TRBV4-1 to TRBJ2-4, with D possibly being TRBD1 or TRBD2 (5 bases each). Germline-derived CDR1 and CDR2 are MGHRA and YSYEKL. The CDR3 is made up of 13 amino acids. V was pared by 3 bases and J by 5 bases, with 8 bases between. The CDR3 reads CASSQGRENIQYF. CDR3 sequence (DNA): TGCGCCAGCAGCCAGGGACGCGAAAACATTCAGTACTTC.

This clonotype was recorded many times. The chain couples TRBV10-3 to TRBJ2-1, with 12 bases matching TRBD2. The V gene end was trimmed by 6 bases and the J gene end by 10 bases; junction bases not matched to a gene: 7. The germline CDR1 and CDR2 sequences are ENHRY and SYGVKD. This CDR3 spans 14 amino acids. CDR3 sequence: CAIRLAGGQREQFF. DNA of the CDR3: TGTGCCATCAGACTAGCGGGGGGCCAGAGGGAGCAGTTCTTC.

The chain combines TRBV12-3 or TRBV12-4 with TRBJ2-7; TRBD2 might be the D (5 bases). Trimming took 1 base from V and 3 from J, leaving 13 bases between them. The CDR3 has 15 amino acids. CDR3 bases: TGTGCCAGCAGTTTAGGACGAGCGGAATACTACGAGCAGTACTTC. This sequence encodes CASSLGRAEYYEQYF.